The present T cell receptor (beta chain) was sequenced within a study of regulatory T cells in long-lasting Graves disease. Time point meaning: newly diagnosed GD, antithyroid drugs for less than 3 months. From RNA extracted from PBMCs, the TCR library was made. CDR3 length equals 15 residues. Trimming cost V 3 bases and J 6 bases, with 19 bases left between them. Germline loops: CDR1 SGHRS, CDR2 YFSETQ. Both iRepertoire HTBI primers and Arm-PCR of CDR3 regions were used to build the TCR beta libraries. Each CDR3 protein gets one entry after TCRdb re-called the multiplex PCR reads with MiXCR. The table shows some 500,000 distinct CDR3 sequences, with about 15% occurring only once. Study-wide points: Study was limited to peripheral blood, excluding thyroid tissue.

Notes on this clonotype: Its antigen is currently unknown.

The same sample was also used in a study of T cells in Graves' hyperthyroidism and ophthalmopathy.

Specimen: peripheral blood mononuclear cells (PBMCs), collected at new diagnosis, from a patient treated with antithyroid drugs. This chain links TRBV5-1 with TRBJ2-7; tentatively, D is TRBD1 (6 bases). This receptor was obtained from a woman between 40 and 65 years old with Graves disease. The chain's CDR3 is CASSSLVSGQGEQYF. The CDR3 DNA sequence: TGCGCCAGCAGCTCGCTCGTGTCGGGACAAGGCGAGCAGTACTTC.